Each of the 29 T cell receptor beta chains below was sequenced from the same sample in a study of cytomegalovirus exposure and HLA in healthy donors. Primers included in the PCR were 60 Vbeta and 13 Jbeta primers. Profiling relied on immunoSEQ multiplex PCR, and the TCRdb table lists in-frame clones only, not all of them. The repertoire holds about 190,000 clones, with just under 75% as singletons. The source material was PBMCs. All receptors come from a woman in her 30s in good health and CMV-seropositive.

V usage is TRBV25-1 and J usage is TRBJ2-3; D gene ambiguous. Trimming shortened V by 10 bases and J by 1 base, and 21 bases separated the two germline ends. The germline CDR1 and CDR2 sequences are MGHDK and SYGVNS. The CDR3 is 16 residues long. The CDR3 DNA is TGTGCCACCACTTTAAGAGGCCGATCCGGCACAGATACGCAGTATTTT. It specifies CATTLRGRSGTDTQYF.

J is TRBJ1-2 and V is TRBV6-1; 10 nucleotides line up with TRBD1. J was trimmed by 5 bases and V by 7 bases; bases with no gene match: 10. The CDR3 loop spans 15 amino acids. The germline V gene has CDR1 MNHNS and CDR2 SASEGT. The CDR3 DNA is TGTGCCAGCATCGACAGGGGGCGATTCGAATATGGCTACACCTTC. It is translated as CASIDRGRFEYGYTF.

This chain uses TRBV9 with TRBJ2-7; perhaps TRBD1 as D (5 bases). Germline CDR1 SGDLS, CDR2 YYNGEE. V shed 4 bases and J shed 3 bases, with 11 bases lying between them. This CDR3 is built from 13 residues. Here the CDR3 DNA reads TGTGCCAGCAGCCCCTATGACAGCTACGAGCAGTACTTC. This sequence encodes CASSPYDSYEQYF. Using reference TRBV9 and TRBJ2-7 for the parts outside the CDR3, the full variable domain is DSGVTQTPKHLITATGQRVTLRCSPRSGDLSVYWYQQSLDQGLQFLIQYYNGEERAKGNILERFSAQQFPDLHSELNLSSLELGDSALYFCASSPYDSYEQYFGPGTRLTVT.

The chain links TRBV19 to TRBJ2-7, with 9 bases matching TRBD1. Germline CDR1 and CDR2: LNHDA and SQIVND (reference sequence). The V and J ends lost 4 bases and 5 bases, in that order; junction bases with no gene match: 12. The CDR3 consists of 16 residues. The CDR3 DNA reads as TGTGCCAGTAGTACCCAAATGGGACAGGGTTGGCACGAGCAGTACTTC. This translates into CASSTQMGQGWHEQYF.

This sequence joins TRBV28 and TRBJ1-1; possible D gene TRBD1, 6 bases. The length of the CDR3 is 14 residues. Looked up from germline, CDR1 is MDHEN and CDR2 is SYDVKM. V lost 3 bases, J lost 7 bases, and 15 bases lay in between. DNA of the CDR3: TGTGCCAGCAGTTTCAGGGACATACGCTTTGAAGCTTTCTTT. This translates into CASSFRDIRFEAFF. The full variable domain, with the rest looked up from reference TRBV28 and TRBJ1-1, is DVKVTQSSRYLVKRTGEKVFLECVQDMDHENMFWYRQDPGLGLRLIYFSYDVKMKEKGDIPEGYSVSREKKERFSLILESASTNQTSMYLCASSFRDIRFEAFFGQGTRLTVV.

In this sample, this clone turned up a few times. CDR3 sequence: CASSYRDRTHEQYF. The CDR3 bases are TGTGCCAGCAGTTACAGGGACAGGACCCACGAGCAGTACTTC. The chain links TRBV6-5 to TRBJ2-7; 8 bases are a match to TRBD1. The CDR3 has 14 residues. V was pared by 2 bases and J by 5 bases, with 5 bases of the junction left unmatched. Germline CDR1 reads MNHEY; CDR2 reads SVGAGI.

V usage is TRBV7-9 and J usage is TRBJ2-2; D may be TRBD2 (5 bases). The ends were cut back, 7 bases at V and 2 bases at J, with 14 bases in the middle. The CDR3 has 15 amino acids. CDR1 and CDR2 (germline): SEHNR, FQNEAQ (reference sequence). The CDR3 bases are TGTGCCAGCACCCCCCGGACTGGAAACACCGGGGAGCTGTTTTTT. It codes for CASTPRTGNTGELFF.

CDR3 residues: CASGPTDTQYF. The CDR3 region has the DNA TGTGCCAGCGGGCCCACAGATACGCAGTATTTT. The chain links TRBV6-6 to TRBJ2-3, with unresolved D. Per germline, CDR1 MNHNY and CDR2 SVGAGI (reference sequence). This CDR3 spans 11 amino acids. Trimming shortened V by 8 bases and J by 2 bases, and 5 bases separated the two germline ends.

The chain recombines TRBV2 with TRBJ1-1; 8 bases match TRBD1. The germline gives CDR1 SNHLY, CDR2 FYNNEI. This CDR3 region has 14 residues. J lost 1 base, V lost 8 bases, and 6 bases had no gene match. The CDR3 DNA sequence: TGTGCCAGCCTACCGGGACAGGAGAACACTGAAGCTTTCTTT. It is translated as CASLPGQENTEAFF.

V is TRBV23-1 and J is TRBJ2-1, with 11 bases lining up with TRBD2. TRBV23-1 is reported as an ORF; its role is uncertain. V lost 0 bases, J lost 8 bases, and 6 bases stayed unmatched. The CDR3 runs to 16 residues. This CDR3 reads CASSQSPSGRLDEQFF. The CDR3 nucleotides read TGCGCCAGCAGTCAATCCCCTAGCGGGAGGTTAGATGAGCAGTTCTTC.

The J gene is TRBJ2-5, the V gene TRBV28, with 7 bases fitting TRBD1. Germline CDR1 is MDHEN and CDR2 is SYDVKM. The CDR3 covers 13 residues. After removal of 6 bases from V and 3 bases from J, the junction contained 4 bases not matched to a gene. CDR3 residues: CASRGTGEETQYF. CDR3 nucleotide sequence: TGTGCCAGCAGGGGCACAGGGGAAGAGACCCAGTACTTC.

V gene TRBV5-1 combines with J gene TRBJ2-3; maybe TRBD1 (6 bases). In germline, CDR1 is SGHRS, CDR2 YFSETQ. This CDR3 contains 17 residues. V lost 0 bases and J lost 4, with 18 bases in between. For the CDR3, the DNA is TGCGCCAGCAGCTTGGAACGGGCAGGGGTATGGCCAGATACGCAGTATTTT. Protein sequence: CASSLERAGVWPDTQYF.

This clone was detected once. This sequence joins TRBV11-3 and TRBJ2-2, with 7 bases identical to TRBD2. CDR1 SGHNT and CDR2 YENEEA come from the germline V gene. With V trimmed by 5 bases and J by 2 bases, 11 bases remained unmatched. This CDR3 contains 17 residues. The CDR3 protein is CASSAASSGRNTGELFF. CDR3 sequence (DNA): TGTGCCAGCAGCGCTGCCTCTAGCGGCCGTAACACCGGGGAGCTGTTTTTT. Using reference TRBV11-3 and TRBJ2-2 for the parts outside the CDR3, the full variable domain is EAGVVQSPRYKIIEKKQPVAFWCNPISGHNTLYWYLQNLGQGPELLIRYENEEAVDDSQLPKDRFSAERLKGVDSTLKIQPAELGDSAVYLCASSAASSGRNTGELFFGEGSRLTVL.

V and J are TRBV19 and TRBJ2-7, with TRBD1 matching over 9 bases. The CDR3 extends over 14 amino acids. The ends lost 7 bases at V and 5 bases at J; junction bases unmatched: 9. CDR1 and CDR2 from the germline V gene are LNHDA and SQIVND (reference sequence). CDR3 in amino acids: CASKLGTGFHEQYF. CDR3 coding DNA: TGTGCCAGTAAATTGGGGACAGGGTTCCACGAGCAGTACTTC.

Concerning this clone: An end of the junction does not agree with germline; a read error may underlie this. The CDR3 region is CASSLDSFSYNERFF. Written as DNA, the CDR3 is TGTGCCAGCAGCTTGGACTCGTTCTCCTACAATGAGCGGTTCTTC. This sequence joins TRBV11-2 and TRBJ2-1; a possible D gene is TRBD2 (5 bases). Germline V gene sequence: CDR1 SGHAT, CDR2 FQNNGV. This CDR3 is built from 15 residues.

This clone was seen just once. The chain carries TRBV9 and TRBJ1-4, with D maybe TRBD1 (5 bases). The CDR3 has 15 residues. Between the trimmed V and J ends, which lost 3 bases and 7 bases, there was a span of 16 bases. Germline values: CDR1 SGDLS, CDR2 YYNGEE. The CDR3 DNA reads as TGTGCCAGCAGCGGGGCGGGGACTATGGGTGAAAAACTGTTTTTT. Translated, it gives CASSGAGTMGEKLFF. Full variable domain (missing parts from reference TRBV9 and TRBJ1-4): DSGVTQTPKHLITATGQRVTLRCSPRSGDLSVYWYQQSLDQGLQFLIQYYNGEERAKGNILERFSAQQFPDLHSELNLSSLELGDSALYFCASSGAGTMGEKLFFGSGTQLSVL.

Points on this clone: An end of the junction differs from the germline gene, which may be a read error. The V gene is TRBV7-9, the J gene TRBJ2-2; perhaps TRBD1 as D (6 bases). The CDR3 is 16 amino acids. Germline V gene sequence: CDR1 SEHNR, CDR2 FQNEAQ (reference sequence). The CDR3 region is CSSSSTGIVNTGELFF. DNA of the CDR3: TGTTCCAGCAGCTCTACAGGGATTGTGAACACCGGGGAGCTGTTTTTT.

V and J are TRBV10-3 and TRBJ2-5; D is possibly TRBD1 (6 bases). The CDR3 has 14 amino acids. CDR1 ENHRY and CDR2 SYGVKD come from the germline V gene. The V gene lost 10 bases and the J gene lost 2 bases, with 17 bases spanning the gap. CDR3 sequence (DNA): TGTGCCAAGCGGACAGAATTAGAGCAAGAGACCCAGTACTTC. This translates into CAKRTELEQETQYF.

The rearrangement links TRBV29-1 to TRBJ2-1, with D maybe TRBD1 (5 bases). Germline CDR1 reads SQVTM; CDR2 reads ANQGSEA. The CDR3 loop spans 13 amino acids. V was trimmed by 4 bases and J by 4 bases, leaving 11 bases between them. CDR3 amino acids: CSVARQSYNEQFF. DNA for the CDR3: TGCAGCGTTGCGAGACAGTCGTACAATGAGCAGTTCTTC.

This chain joins TRBV11-1 and TRBJ1-1; D gene unclear. Trimming took off 7 bases at V and 5 bases at J, with 14 bases between the two ends. CDR3 length: 13 residues. Looked up from germline, CDR1 is SGHAT and CDR2 is FQDESV (reference sequence). The DNA for the CDR3 is TGTGCCAGCACCTTTTCGGGATGGACTGAAGCTTTCTTT. This sequence encodes CASTFSGWTEAFF.

This chain connects TRBV11-2 to TRBJ2-1, with D perhaps matching TRBD2 (5 bases). The CDR3 totals 16 residues. From germline, CDR1 is SGHAT and CDR2 FQNNGV. Trimming left V 4 bases short and J 2 bases short, with 15 bases between. In DNA, the CDR3 is TGTGCCAGCAGCTCCCTGAGCGGCCGTACCTACAATGAGCAGTTCTTC. Protein: CASSSLSGRTYNEQFF.

This clone was observed a few times. The V and J genes are TRBV5-6 and TRBJ1-2; TRBD1 might be the D (5 bases). This CDR3 region has 14 residues. Germline V gene data show CDR1 as SGHDT and CDR2 as YYEEEE. The V end was cut by 4 bases, the J end by 6 bases, with 16 bases between. The CDR3 sequence is CASSAGRGVDGYTF. Here the CDR3 DNA reads TGTGCCAGCAGCGCCGGGAGGGGAGTAGATGGCTACACCTTC.

The rearrangement links TRBV5-4 to TRBJ2-7, with 10 bases aligning to TRBD2. CDR3 length: 15 residues. The J segment lost 6 bases and the V segment lost 0 bases, leaving 6 bases of the junction unmatched. CDR1 is SGHNT and CDR2 is YYREEE in the germline V gene (reference sequence). The chain's CDR3 is CASSLVGTSDSEQYF. The DNA for the CDR3 is TGTGCCAGCAGCTTGGTTGGGACTAGCGATTCCGAGCAGTACTTC.

The genes are TRBV7-9 and TRBJ1-2; D uncertain. CDR1 is SEHNR, CDR2 FQNEAQ, per germline (reference sequence). CDR3 length: 14 amino acids. The V and J ends lost 1 base and 7 bases respectively, with 13 bases between them. CDR3 residues: CASSLDTVERGYTF. In DNA form, the CDR3 reads TGTGCCAGCAGCTTAGATACTGTCGAGCGTGGCTACACCTTC.

This clone was counted only a few times. The V and J genes are TRBV19 and TRBJ1-4; unclear D gene. Germline V gene lookup returns CDR1 LNHDA and CDR2 SQIVND (reference sequence). The CDR3 sequence is 13 residues long. The V gene lost 5 bases and the J gene lost 3 bases, with 7 bases spanning the gap. The CDR3 bases are TGTGCCAGTAGTGGGAGAGCTAATGAAAAACTGTTTTTT. Amino acid sequence: CASSGRANEKLFF. Drawing the rest from reference TRBV19 and TRBJ1-4, the complete variable domain is DGGITQSPKYLFRKEGQNVTLSCEQNLNHDAMYWYRQDPGQGLRLIYYSQIVNDFQKGDIAEGYSVSREKKESFPLTVTSAQKNPTAFYLCASSGRANEKLFFGSGTQLSVL.

The CDR3 region is CASSYNNEQYF. For the CDR3, the DNA is TGTGCCAGCAGTTACAACAACGAGCAGTACTTC. This chain connects TRBV6-5 to TRBJ2-7, with D unclear. The V end was cut by 2 bases, the J end by 5 bases, with 4 bases between. CDR3 length equals 11 residues. Germline CDR1 MNHEY, CDR2 SVGAGI.

This clone showed up just a few times. The J gene is TRBJ2-1, the V gene TRBV27; 7 nucleotides agree with TRBD2. Looked up from germline, CDR1 is MNHEY and CDR2 is SMNVEV (reference sequence). The CDR3 covers 16 residues. Trimming took 1 base from V and 3 from J; bases not matched to a gene: 6. CDR3 coding DNA: TGTGCCAGCAGTTTATTGGCGGGAGCGGTCTACAATGAGCAGTTCTTC. As protein: CASSLLAGAVYNEQFF.

V usage is TRBV5-1 and J usage is TRBJ1-1, with D hard to call. The CDR3 covers 14 residues. V was trimmed by 1 base and J by 0 bases, leaving 7 bases between them. The germline CDR1 and CDR2 sequences are SGHRS and YFSETQ. The CDR3 spells CASSLQQLNTEAFF. For the CDR3, the DNA is TGCGCCAGCAGCTTGCAACAACTGAACACTGAAGCTTTCTTT.

This clone was picked up a small number of times. This chain connects TRBV6-1 to TRBJ2-7, with 8 bases that match TRBD1. Germline CDR1 reads MNHNS; CDR2 reads SASEGT. V lost 0 bases, J lost 2 bases, and 6 bases stayed unmatched. The CDR3 length is 16 residues. The DNA of the CDR3 is TGTGCCAGCAGTGAAGCAGGCGGACAGGGAACCTACGAGCAGTACTTC. Its protein is CASSEAGGQGTYEQYF.